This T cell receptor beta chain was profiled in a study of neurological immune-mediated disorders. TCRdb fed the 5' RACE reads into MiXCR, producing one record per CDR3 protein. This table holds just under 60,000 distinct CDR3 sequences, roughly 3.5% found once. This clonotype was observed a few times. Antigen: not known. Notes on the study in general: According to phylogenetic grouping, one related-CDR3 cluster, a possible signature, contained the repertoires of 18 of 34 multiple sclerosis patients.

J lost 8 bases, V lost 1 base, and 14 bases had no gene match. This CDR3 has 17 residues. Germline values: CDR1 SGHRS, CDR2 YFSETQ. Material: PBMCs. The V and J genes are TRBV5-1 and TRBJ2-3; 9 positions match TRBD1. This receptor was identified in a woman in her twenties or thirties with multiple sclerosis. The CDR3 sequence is CASSLISRGQDRGTQYF. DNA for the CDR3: TGCGCCAGCAGCTTGATTTCCAGGGGACAGGACAGGGGTACGCAGTATTTT.